This TCR beta chain was recorded in a study of post-analysis software for immune sequencing data. Overall study results and limits: Patients carried roughly 5 TRBV segments more frequently than controls did, and TRBV5-6, TRBV5-1 and TRBV20-1 were among them.

Each TCR beta cDNA library carried unique molecular identifiers. In TCRdb, the PCR reads were re-called with MiXCR into one record per CDR3 protein. Altogether about 540,000 distinct CDR3 sequences are present, around a third being singletons, with the ten largest covering about 5.6%. On this clonotype itself: Its specificity is not known.

Germline lookup yields CDR1 SGDLS and CDR2 YYNGEE. V shed 0 bases and J shed 10 bases, with 14 bases lying between them. This CDR3 contains 15 residues. The gene calls are TRBV9 and TRBJ1-6; a possible D gene is TRBD1 (5 bases). Specimen: blood. This receptor was identified in a girl younger than 18 with multiple sclerosis. In nucleotides, the CDR3 is TGTGCCAGCAGCGTAGCGCCGGGCAGGGAGTCACCCCTCCACTTT. Protein sequence: CASSVAPGRESPLHF.